The source of this TCR beta chain is a study of TIL therapy for anti-PD-1-resistant metastatic lung cancer. Across the whole study: Most patients had lung adenocarcinoma; a few tumors were EGFR-mutant, two ALK-rearranged; half smoked currently or formerly. Tumors carried a median around 1.4 non-synonymous mutations per megabase.

The time point: pre-treatment sample, taken before nivolumab and TIL therapy. Study observations and caveats: TIL clonotype persistence in blood showed no apparent association with response.

CDR1 is MDHEN and CDR2 is SYDVKM in the germline V gene. The CDR3 loop spans 15 amino acids. Trimming cost V 4 bases and J 0 bases, with 12 bases left between them. Turning to this clone: Its antigen is currently unknown.

This was the immunoSEQ v3 assay. Survey-level samples got approximately 2 million read pairs; deep-level samples got about 4.5-6.5 million. Repertoires were generated with immunoSEQ multiplex PCR, while TCRdb's copy carries only in-frame clones and drops some. The sample carries fewer than 65,000 clones, roughly four fifths recorded once. The source was blood, collected at baseline. The clonotype originates from a person aged 25 to 80 with non-small cell lung cancer. The chain has TRBV28 and TRBJ1-1, with D perhaps TRBD1 (5 bases). The CDR3 protein is CASSSTGLLNTEAFF. The CDR3 DNA is TGTGCCAGCAGTTCCACGGGACTTTTGAACACTGAAGCTTTCTTT.